What follows is one T cell receptor (beta chain) and its context. The entry originates in a study of blood T cell repertoires in COVID-19. Libraries were prepared by immunoSEQ multiplex PCR; TCRdb keeps only in-frame clonotypes and omits some of them. This sample carries approximately 290,000 clones, around nine tenths of them seen once, and the ten largest clones take 8.5% to 14%. The TCR was taken from a woman aged 30 to 39 with COVID-19, enrolled during active disease. Sequences were obtained from peripheral blood.

CDR3 nucleotides: TGTGCCAGCAGCTTAGGGACTAGCGGGGGGTTATACGAGCAGTACTTC. It yields the protein CASSLGTSGGLYEQYF. V usage is TRBV7-2 and J usage is TRBJ2-7; 14 bases align to TRBD2. J was trimmed by 4 bases and V by 1 base; bases with no gene match: 3. This CDR3 contains 16 residues. Germline-derived CDR1 and CDR2 are SGHTA and FQGNSA.